One sample yielded the 21 T cell receptor beta chains listed below, sequenced in a study of patients and donors after allogeneic stem cell transplantation. Via MiXCR, TCRdb re-called the RT-PCR reads, giving one row per CDR3 protein. The sample holds approximately 430,000 distinct CDR3 sequences, 16% seen once. Sequenced sample: blood, either unsorted or a sorted T cell fraction (not recorded which). The receptors originated from a human donor who was either an allogeneic HSCT recipient or a stem cell or donor lymphocyte infusion donor (not recorded which). It is not recorded whose cells these are; they may come from a transplant donor.

The V gene is TRBV24-1, the J gene TRBJ1-2; D possibly corresponds to TRBD1 (6 bases). CDR3 length: 14 residues. Germline V gene data show CDR1 as KGHDR and CDR2 as SFDVKD. Deletions cut 2 bases from V and 4 bases from J, with 10 bases between. CDR3 DNA sequence: TGTGCCACCAGTGATTCAGGGGCAGTCTATGGCTACACCTTC. This gives the protein CATSDSGAVYGYTF.

The rearrangement uses TRBV24-1 and TRBJ2-2; 7 positions agree with TRBD1. The CDR3 length is 16 residues. Germline V lookup: CDR1 KGHDR, CDR2 SFDVKD. V was clipped by 4 bases and J by 6 bases; unmatched bases: 10. CDR3 bases: TGTGCCACCAGTGACCCCGGGACAGATCTCTCCGGGGAGCTGTTTTTT. Its translation is CATSDPGTDLSGELFF.

This sequence joins TRBV29-1 and TRBJ1-4; 9 nucleotides line up with TRBD1. The germline V gene has CDR1 SQVTM and CDR2 ANQGSEA. The CDR3 contains 14 residues. V gave up 1 base and J gave up 7 bases; unmatched junction bases: 4. The DNA for the CDR3 is TGCAGCGTTGAAGGGACAGGGGCGGGTGAAAAACTGTTTTTT. It codes for CSVEGTGAGEKLFF.

This clonotype was detected once. CDR3 DNA: TGTGCCAGCAGCCCCGGGACAGGGGTGATTTACGAGCAGTACTTC. It encodes CASSPGTGVIYEQYF. The rearrangement uses TRBV7-2 and TRBJ2-7, with 10 bases fitting TRBD1. The CDR3 consists of 15 residues. The trim removed 5 bases at V and 4 bases at J, leaving 8 bases unmatched. The germline V gene has CDR1 SGHTA and CDR2 FQGNSA.

The chain links TRBV20-1 to TRBJ2-5, with a possible D match to TRBD2 (6 bases). Trimming left V 2 bases short and J 1 base short, with 11 bases between. This CDR3 has 14 amino acids. Germline V CDR1 and CDR2: DFQATT, SNEGSKA (reference sequence). For the CDR3, the DNA is TGCAGTGCTAGACCCGCTAGCGTCCAAGAGACCCAGTACTTC. Amino acid sequence: CSARPASVQETQYF.

This sequence joins TRBV12-5 and TRBJ2-1; D is undetermined. CDR1 LGHNT and CDR2 FRNRAP come from the germline V gene. The CDR3 is 13 residues long. Trimming took 7 bases from V and 2 from J, leaving 9 bases between them. This CDR3 reads CASVGVAYNEQFF. The CDR3 coding sequence is TGTGCTAGTGTTGGGGTCGCCTACAATGAGCAGTTCTTC.

V gene TRBV3-1 combines with J gene TRBJ1-4; a weak D match, TRBD1 (5 bases). The CDR3 totals 12 residues. Germline CDR1 and CDR2: LGHDT and YNNKEL (reference sequence). V was clipped by 1 base and J by 10 bases, with 7 bases between them. The CDR3 DNA follows: TGTGCCAGCAGCCAAGGGGGGGGAAAACTGTTTTTT. It codes for CASSQGGGKLFF.

This clonotype was counted ten times or more. Written as DNA, the CDR3 is TGCAGCGTTGAATCCGGGAGAGGCGAGACCCAGTACTTC. It specifies CSVESGRGETQYF. The J gene is TRBJ2-5, the V gene TRBV29-1, with a possible D match to TRBD2 (6 bases). V was clipped by 2 bases and J by 5 bases, with 12 bases between them. The CDR3 spans 13 residues. The V gene's germline CDR1 is SQVTM and CDR2 ANQGSEA.

V usage is TRBV6-5 and J usage is TRBJ1-1, with TRBD1 matching 8 bases. The CDR3 spans 14 residues. Trimming removed 4 bases from V and 4 bases from J; junction bases left unmatched: 5. Germline V gives CDR1 MNHEY, CDR2 SVGAGI. The CDR3 bases are TGTGCCAGCAGTTCACAGGGGGTGAGCACTGAAGCTTTCTTT. Translation gives CASSSQGVSTEAFF.

This sequence joins TRBV2 and TRBJ2-7; the D gene is possibly TRBD1 (5 bases). The CDR3 covers 14 residues. With 2 bases removed from V and 6 bases from J, the gap between germline ends came to 14 bases. Germline CDR1 is SNHLY and CDR2 is FYNNEI. The CDR3 reads CASSEIWGRREQYF. The CDR3 DNA follows: TGTGCCAGCAGTGAAATATGGGGCCGGCGCGAGCAGTACTTC.

CDR3 sequence: CASSRGLDTEAFF. CDR3 coding DNA: TGTGCCAGCAGCAGGGGGCTCGACACTGAAGCTTTCTTT. The chain employs TRBV6-1 and TRBJ1-1, with 8 bases lining up with TRBD1. This CDR3 is 13 amino acids long. V gave up 6 bases and J gave up 3 bases; unmatched junction bases: 3. CDR1 is MNHNS and CDR2 is SASEGT in the germline V gene.

The chain carries TRBV6-1 and TRBJ1-1; no clear D. The germline V gene has CDR1 MNHNS and CDR2 SASEGT. Trimming took 6 bases from V and 5 from J, leaving 16 bases between them. The CDR3 totals 14 residues. DNA for the CDR3: TGTGCCAGCAGCCTACAGCGAGGGCGGACTGAAGCTTTCTTT. Protein: CASSLQRGRTEAFF.

In its sample, this clonotype was seen a few times. This chain joins TRBV19 and TRBJ1-5; 7 bases agree with TRBD1. CDR1 and CDR2 (germline): LNHDA, SQIVND (reference sequence). V was pared by 6 bases and J by 5 bases, with 7 bases of the junction left unmatched. There are 14 residues in the CDR3. CDR3 in amino acids: CASRRDSRDQPQHF. In DNA form, the CDR3 reads TGTGCCAGTAGAAGGGACAGCCGAGATCAGCCCCAGCATTTT.

This clonotype occurred a few times. This chain joins TRBV6-6 and TRBJ2-4; D is unresolved. This CDR3 spans 13 amino acids. V lost 8 bases and J 7 bases, leaving 15 bases between the germline ends. Germline loops: CDR1 MNHNY, CDR2 SVGAGI (reference sequence). CDR3 coding DNA: TGTGCCAGCGGAACCAAGACGGCCAACATTCAGTACTTC. Translating it yields CASGTKTANIQYF.

This clonotype has just a few counts. The genes are TRBV5-1 and TRBJ1-1, with D hard to call. Trimming shortened V by 0 bases and J by 7 bases, and 7 bases separated the two germline ends. Germline V gene data show CDR1 as SGHRS and CDR2 as YFSETQ. The CDR3 contains 12 residues. The CDR3 DNA reads as TGCGCCAGCAGCTTGGTCGCGGGTGAAGCTTTCTTT. It codes for CASSLVAGEAFF.

The rearrangement uses TRBV29-1 and TRBJ2-5; the D is unclear. V gave up 0 bases and J gave up 4 bases, with 9 bases separating them. Germline CDR1 SQVTM, CDR2 ANQGSEA. The CDR3 contains 13 residues. CDR3 in amino acids: CSVEDLGRETQYF. The CDR3 coding sequence is TGCAGCGTTGAAGATCTTGGAAGAGAGACCCAGTACTTC.

The CDR3 DNA reads TGTGCCAGCAGTTACTTGAGGGGGGGCGGGGAGCTGTTTTTT. Protein sequence: CASSYLRGGGELFF. The V call is TRBV6-5, the J call TRBJ2-2; TRBD2 is a possible D gene (7 bases). The V gene lost 1 base and the J gene lost 7 bases, with 10 bases spanning the gap. The CDR3 is 14 residues long. The germline CDR1 and CDR2 sequences are MNHEY and SVGAGI.

This clonotype was counted many times. The chain employs TRBV9 and TRBJ2-7, with D perhaps TRBD1 (6 bases). Germline V CDR1 and CDR2: SGDLS, YYNGEE. Trimming took off 0 bases at V and 2 bases at J, with 9 bases between the two ends. This CDR3 spans 14 amino acids. The CDR3 protein is CASSVGGGTYEQYF. CDR3 bases: TGTGCCAGCAGCGTAGGAGGGGGTACCTACGAGCAGTACTTC.

The rearrangement joins TRBV7-8 to TRBJ2-1; D possibly corresponds to TRBD2 (6 bases). The CDR3 runs to 14 residues. Germline CDR1 and CDR2: SGHVS and FQNEAQ. V gave up 4 bases and J gave up 4 bases, with 11 bases separating them. The CDR3 loop is CASSWGLSYNEQFF. DNA of the CDR3: TGTGCCAGCAGCTGGGGACTTTCTTACAATGAGCAGTTCTTC.

This chain joins TRBV6-2 or TRBV6-3 and TRBJ1-5; no clear D. Germline V lookup: CDR1 MNHEY, CDR2 SVGEGT. Trimming pared 2 bases from V and 9 bases from J, leaving 8 bases between. There are 12 residues in the CDR3. The DNA for the CDR3 is TGTGCCAGCAGTTACAGTGTCGCGCCCCAGCATTTT. Its protein product is CASSYSVAPQHF.

This clonotype was seen a few times. This chain joins TRBV4-1 and TRBJ1-1, with 8 nucleotides matching TRBD1. The CDR3 runs to 15 residues. Germline CDR1 is MGHRA and CDR2 is YSYEKL. Trimming removed 4 bases from V and 6 bases from J; junction bases left unmatched: 10. The CDR3 coding sequence is TGCGCCAGCAGCCGAGACAGGGGAAAATTGGCTGAAGCTTTCTTT. Protein sequence: CASSRDRGKLAEAFF.